Below, 5 T cell receptor beta chains from the same sample are listed, as sequenced in a study of T cell responses to AZD1222 COVID-19 vaccine. Clones were sequenced by immunoSEQ multiplex PCR, and TCRdb holds only the in-frame ones, with some missing. This table has approximately 270,000 clones, about 94% appearing once. The sequenced sample was peripheral blood, obtained 28 days after the second AZD1222 dose. The source is an adult who received the AZD1222 COVID-19 vaccine.

The chain combines TRBV10-3 with TRBJ1-3; no clear D gene. Per the germline V gene, CDR1 is ENHRY and CDR2 is SYGVKD. V gave up 5 bases and J gave up 1 base, with 6 bases separating them. CDR3 length: 13 amino acids. In nucleotides, the CDR3 is TGTGCCATCAGTCCTGGATCTGGAAACACCATATATTTT. Its protein is CAISPGSGNTIYF.

The V call is TRBV24-1, the J call TRBJ2-5; either TRBD1 or TRBD2 may supply D (5 bases each). This CDR3 spans 13 amino acids. The germline V and J ends were trimmed by 5 bases and 5 bases, with 11 bases remaining between them. Per the germline V gene, CDR1 is KGHDR and CDR2 is SFDVKD. The CDR3 DNA reads as TGTGCCACCAGTGCGGTGGGGGTGGAGACCCAGTACTTC. It translates to CATSAVGVETQYF.

The genes are TRBV6-5 and TRBJ1-2; a weak D match, TRBD1 (5 bases). Germline V CDR1 and CDR2: MNHEY, SVGAGI. Trimming took 8 bases from V and 2 from J, leaving 12 bases between them. This CDR3 is 13 amino acids long. Here the CDR3 reads CASSGGENYGYTF. The CDR3 DNA sequence: TGTGCCAGCTCCGGAGGGGAAAACTATGGCTACACCTTC.

The chain joins TRBV6-2 or TRBV6-3 to TRBJ1-5; the match to TRBD1 covers 9 bases. Per the germline V gene, CDR1 is MNHEY and CDR2 is SVGEGT. V lost 2 bases and J lost 1; bases outside the gene matches: 9. The CDR3 consists of 18 residues. CDR3 DNA: TGTGCCAGCAGTTACGGGACAGGGAATCTCTGGAGCAATCAGCCCCAGCATTTT. Its translation is CASSYGTGNLWSNQPQHF.

The chain employs TRBV5-6 and TRBJ2-5; D gene ambiguous. The CDR3 totals 14 residues. Deletions cut 4 bases from V and 5 bases from J, with 15 bases between. Germline values: CDR1 SGHDT, CDR2 YYEEEE. The CDR3 DNA reads TGTGCCAGCAGCCCGGATTCGAGAGTGGAGACCCAGTACTTC. It encodes CASSPDSRVETQYF.